This is a list of T cell receptor beta chains from one sample in a study of cytomegalovirus exposure and HLA in healthy donors. Sequencing used immunoSEQ multiplex PCR; TCRdb keeps in-frame clones, though not all of them. This table holds fewer than 150,000 clones. Sequencing input: PBMCs. Every receptor here comes from a woman aged 55-70 years in good health and CMV-seronegative. Each CDR3 is given with its conserved first and last residue. Each record gives: J gene, V gene, D gene, CDR3 DNA, CDR3 protein. The D gene is left open where the match is weak.

TRBJ1-1	TRBV10-3	-	TGTGCCATTTTCCAAACAGGGAACACTGAAGCTTTCTTT	CAIFQTGNTEAFF
TRBJ1-5	TRBV11-2	TRBD1	TGTGCCAGCAGCTCCCCAACACAGGGGGATCAGCCCCAGCATTTT	CASSSPTQGDQPQHF
TRBJ2-3	TRBV27	TRBD2	TGTGCCAGCCGGCTAGCGGTTACAGATACGCAGTATTTT	CASRLAVTDTQYF
TRBJ1-3	TRBV10-3	-	TGTGCCATCAGTGTAGGGGCCCTCTCTGGAAACACCATATATTTT	CAISVGALSGNTIYF
TRBJ1-2	TRBV9	-	TGTGCCAGCAGCGTAGGCCAGGGCTATGGCTACACCTTC	CASSVGQGYGYTF
TRBJ2-3	TRBV7-2	-	TGTGCCAGCAGCTTTACGGACTGGCAAGCCGAGAGCACAGATACGCAGTATTTT	CASSFTDWQAESTDTQYF
TRBJ2-7	TRBV5-6	TRBD2	TGTGCCAGCAGCTTTCGTAGCGGGGGGGCCCACGAGCAGTACTTC	CASSFRSGGAHEQYF
TRBJ2-7	TRBV27	-	TGTGCCAGCAGTTCGGGTTTAGGGGCATCCGAGCAGTACTTC	CASSSGLGASEQYF
TRBJ1-1	TRBV6-5	-	TGTGCCAGCAGTTACTCGAGGAGCAGCACTGAAGCTTTCTTT	CASSYSRSSTEAFF
TRBJ2-7	TRBV14	-	TGTGCCAGCAGCCAAGACGTGTCCCCCGGGTACGACTACGAGCAGTACTTC	CASSQDVSPGYDYEQYF
TRBJ2-7	TRBV5-1	TRBD2	TGCGCCAGCAGTAGTTTTGGACTAGTGGGTTCTCGGGAGCAGTACTTC	CASSSFGLVGSREQYF
TRBJ2-5	TRBV5-1	TRBD1	TGCGCCAGCAGCTGGAGCGGGACAGGGATATTTGAGACCCAGTACTTC	CASSWSGTGIFETQYF
TRBJ2-7	TRBV5-1	TRBD1	TGCGCCAGCAGCTTGGCCGCAGGGGGCCTCGGTGAGCAGTACTTC	CASSLAAGGLGEQYF
TRBJ1-5	TRBV6-1	-	TGTGCCAGCAGTGTTCGACAGGCGGTAGGGCCCCAGCATTTT	CASSVRQAVGPQHF
TRBJ1-3	TRBV28	TRBD1	TGTGCCAGCATGAGGACAGGGTGGCAGGGAAACACCATATATTTT	CASMRTGWQGNTIYF
TRBJ2-7	TRBV28	TRBD1	TGTGCCAGCAGTAGGGACAGGGCTTCCGAGCAGTACTTC	CASSRDRASEQYF
TRBJ2-2	TRBV6-5	TRBD1	TGTGCCAGCAGTTACATCGCAGGGGGCCACGGGGAGCTGTTTTTT	CASSYIAGGHGELFF
TRBJ1-6	TRBV25-1	-	TGTGCCAGCAGTCTCCCCCAGGGTCTTAAGGATTCACCCCTCCACTTT	CASSLPQGLKDSPLHF
TRBJ1-5	TRBV28	TRBD1	TGTGCCACCGAAAACAGGGGAATAAGCAATCAGCCCCAGCATTTT	CATENRGISNQPQHF
TRBJ2-5	TRBV9	TRBD2	TGTGCCAGCTCAGTAGCGGGAGGAAATAAAGAGACCCAGTACTTC	CASSVAGGNKETQYF
TRBJ1-2	TRBV2	TRBD1	TGTGCCAGCAGGAGACAGGGGAACTATGGCTACACCTTC	CASRRQGNYGYTF
TRBJ2-7	TRBV5-1	TRBD1	TGCGCCAGCAGCTTCGGGACAGCAAGCTACGAGCAGTACTTC	CASSFGTASYEQYF
TRBJ1-1	TRBV5-1	-	TGCGCCAGCAGCTTGGTAAACCAAAACTTAGAAGCTTTCTTT	CASSLVNQNLEAFF
TRBJ2-7	TRBV13	TRBD2	TGTGCCAGCAGCATCCGAGGGAGGGAGTACGAGCAGTACTTC	CASSIRGREYEQYF
TRBJ2-1	TRBV28	-	TGTGCCAGCGTTCCGTCCGGGGGAGCCTACAATGAGCAGTTCTTC	CASVPSGGAYNEQFF
TRBJ2-1	TRBV5-5	-	TGTGCCAGCAGCCCCGGCGGGACCAGGACCCCTAATGAGCAGTTCTTC	CASSPGGTRTPNEQFF
TRBJ2-5	TRBV9	TRBD2	TGTGCCAGCAGCGCAGCGGGACTAGCGGGGGAGACCCAGTACTTC	CASSAAGLAGETQYF
TRBJ2-7	TRBV7-8	-	TGTGCCAGCAGCAACAGGGTCAGCTACGAGCAGTACTTC	CASSNRVSYEQYF
TRBJ1-2	TRBV27	-	TGTGCCAGCACCTACTCAGGCAGCCTCGATGGCTACACCTTC	CASTYSGSLDGYTF
TRBJ2-1	TRBV6-1	-	TGTGCCAGCAGCGTTTCAGGGAATGAGCAGTTCTTC	CASSVSGNEQFF
TRBJ2-5	TRBV19	-	TGTGCCAGTAGTCTGAGGGAGGACTCCACGGTACCGCGGATGTACTTC	CASSLREDSTVPRMYF
TRBJ2-1	TRBV5-1	TRBD2	TGCGCCAGCGGGATTAGCGGGAGTTTGAATGAGCAGTTCTTC	CASGISGSLNEQFF
TRBJ1-6	TRBV9	TRBD1	TGTGCCAGCGGGGGACAGGGTAATTCACCCCTCCACTTT	CASGGQGNSPLHF
TRBJ1-1	TRBV4-1	TRBD1	TGCGCCAGCAGCCTATTTACAGGGGACCTTGAAGCTTTCTTT	CASSLFTGDLEAFF
TRBJ2-7	TRBV11-2	TRBD2	TGTGCCAGCAGCATTAATAGCGGGAGGGCCCACGAGCAGTACTTC	CASSINSGRAHEQYF
TRBJ2-3	TRBV27	TRBD2	TGTGCCAGCAGTTTGCAGGGACTACCAGATACGCAGTATTTT	CASSLQGLPDTQYF
TRBJ2-1	TRBV11-2	-	TGTGCCAGCAGCTCTCTTCTCGGCTCCTACAATGAGCAGTTCTTC	CASSSLLGSYNEQFF
TRBJ1-1	TRBV28	-	TGTGCCAGCAGTACACAGGGACCCACTGAAGCTTTCTTT	CASSTQGPTEAFF
TRBJ2-2	TRBV5-1	TRBD1	TGCGCCAGCAGCTCGTTTGACAGGGCGTCCGGGGAGCTGTTTTTT	CASSSFDRASGELFF
TRBJ1-2	TRBV27	-	TGTGCCAGCAGCCTGCAGGGTACCGCGAGAAACTATGGCTACACCTTC	CASSLQGTARNYGYTF
TRBJ1-5	TRBV4-1	-	TGCGCCAGCAGCCACCCCCTAGCGGGGCCAAGACAGCCCCAGCATTTT	CASSHPLAGPRQPQHF
TRBJ1-1	TRBV5-4	TRBD1	TGTGCCAGCAGCTCCTCGGGACAGGGATTTGAAGCTTTCTTT	CASSSSGQGFEAFF
TRBJ2-2	TRBV7-2	TRBD2	TGTGCCAGCAGCTTAGATCGCGGGGGGCTGGTCACCGGGGAGCTGTTTTTT	CASSLDRGGLVTGELFF
TRBJ2-1	TRBV6-5	TRBD2	TGTGCCAGCAGTACTAGCGGGACCCACAATGAGCAGTTCTTC	CASSTSGTHNEQFF
TRBJ2-1	TRBV9	-	TGTGCCAGCAGCCTCACATCGGGGGTATTTAACAATGAGCAGTTCTTC	CASSLTSGVFNNEQFF
TRBJ2-2	TRBV6-1	TRBD2	TGTGCCAGCAGTTCTAGCGGGAGTCCGACCGGGGAGCTGTTTTTT	CASSSSGSPTGELFF
TRBJ2-5	TRBV5-8	-	TGTGCCAGCAGCTTTGGGAGGTTGGCAGAGACCCAGTACTTC	CASSFGRLAETQYF
TRBJ2-2	TRBV10-2	TRBD2	TGCGCCAGCAGTGACCATACTAGCGGGGGGAACACCGGGGAGCTGTTTTTT	CASSDHTSGGNTGELFF
TRBJ2-1	TRBV6-1	-	TGTGCCAGCAGTGGGGTACTGGCTAGCTCCTACAATGAGCAGTTCTTC	CASSGVLASSYNEQFF
TRBJ1-4	TRBV6-1	TRBD1	TGTGCCAGCAGGGGACAGGTGGGGGAAAAACTGTTTTTT	CASRGQVGEKLFF
TRBJ2-3	TRBV2	-	TGTGCCAGCAGGTTCTCCACAGATACGCAGTATTTT	CASRFSTDTQYF
TRBJ2-7	TRBV7-8	-	TGTGCCAGCAGCTTAGCGCAAAGCGCGAGAGCCTACGAGCAGTACTTC	CASSLAQSARAYEQYF
TRBJ1-2	TRBV7-2	-	TGTGCCAGCAGCTCCGACTCCCTTAACTATGGCTACACCTTC	CASSSDSLNYGYTF
TRBJ2-7	TRBV7-8	-	TGTGCCAGCAGCCCATCGGCCTACGAGCAGTACTTC	CASSPSAYEQYF
TRBJ1-5	TRBV7-2	-	TGTGCCAGCAGCTTTTCAGGGTATGGCAATCAGCCCCAGCATTTT	CASSFSGYGNQPQHF
TRBJ1-1	TRBV10-3	-	TGTGCCATCACCCGAGAGGGCGCGGCCACTGAAGCTTTCTTT	CAITREGAATEAFF
TRBJ1-2	TRBV5-6	TRBD1	TGTGCCAGCAGCTTAACCGACCGACAGGGGGGAACCTTC	CASSLTDRQGGTF
TRBJ1-2	TRBV19	TRBD1	TGTGCCAGTAGTGTTAGCTTCCTTGCCCGGTCCGGGACAGGGGGCCCTGGCTATGGCTACACCTTC	CASSVSFLARSGTGGPGYGYTF
TRBJ2-3	TRBV19	-	TGTGCCAGTAGTGGCCAGGGTACAGATACGCAGTATTTT	CASSGQGTDTQYF